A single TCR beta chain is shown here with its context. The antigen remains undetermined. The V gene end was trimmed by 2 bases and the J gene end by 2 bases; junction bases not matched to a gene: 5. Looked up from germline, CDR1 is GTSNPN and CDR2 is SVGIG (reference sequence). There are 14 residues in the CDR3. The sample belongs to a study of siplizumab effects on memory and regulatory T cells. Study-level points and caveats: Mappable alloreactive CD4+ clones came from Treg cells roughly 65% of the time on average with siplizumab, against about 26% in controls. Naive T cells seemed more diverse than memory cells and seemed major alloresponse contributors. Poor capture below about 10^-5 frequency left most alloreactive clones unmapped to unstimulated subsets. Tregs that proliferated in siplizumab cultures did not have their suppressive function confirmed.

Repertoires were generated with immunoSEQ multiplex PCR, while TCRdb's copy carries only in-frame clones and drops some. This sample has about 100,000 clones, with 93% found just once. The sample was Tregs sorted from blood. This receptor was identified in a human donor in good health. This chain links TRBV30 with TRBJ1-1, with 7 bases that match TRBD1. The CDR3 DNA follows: TGTGCCTGGAGTCACAGGGGCAGAAACACTGAAGCTTTCTTT. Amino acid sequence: CAWSHRGRNTEAFF. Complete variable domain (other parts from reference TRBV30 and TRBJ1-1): SQTIHQWPATLVQPVGSPLSLECTVEGTSNPNLYWYRQAAGRGLQLLFYSVGIGQISSEVPQNLSASRPQDRQFILSSKKLLLSDSGFYLCAWSHRGRNTEAFFGQGTRLTVV.